This TCR beta chain was recorded in a study of T cell responses to AZD1222 COVID-19 vaccine. Profiling relied on immunoSEQ multiplex PCR, and the TCRdb table lists in-frame clones only, not all of them. The sample consists of tens of thousands of clones, approximately 83% of them appearing once. Whole-study results and caveats: Only five or six people who got AZD1222 tested seropositive at baseline. Nearly half of the spike-specific TCRs reportedly recognize variant regions that carry no mutations.

Concerning this clone itself: Its matching antigen is unknown.

The sequencing here drew on peripheral blood, taken 28 days after the second AZD1222 dose. The sequence derives from an adult who received the AZD1222 COVID-19 vaccine.

The CDR3 reads CARNRGQGGYGYTF. The CDR3 DNA follows: TGTGCGAGAAATAGAGGGCAGGGCGGCTATGGCTACACCTTC. V usage is TRBV30 and J usage is TRBJ1-2, with a weak D call TRBD1 (5 bases). CDR3 length: 14 amino acids. The germline gives CDR1 GTSNPN, CDR2 SVGIG (reference sequence).